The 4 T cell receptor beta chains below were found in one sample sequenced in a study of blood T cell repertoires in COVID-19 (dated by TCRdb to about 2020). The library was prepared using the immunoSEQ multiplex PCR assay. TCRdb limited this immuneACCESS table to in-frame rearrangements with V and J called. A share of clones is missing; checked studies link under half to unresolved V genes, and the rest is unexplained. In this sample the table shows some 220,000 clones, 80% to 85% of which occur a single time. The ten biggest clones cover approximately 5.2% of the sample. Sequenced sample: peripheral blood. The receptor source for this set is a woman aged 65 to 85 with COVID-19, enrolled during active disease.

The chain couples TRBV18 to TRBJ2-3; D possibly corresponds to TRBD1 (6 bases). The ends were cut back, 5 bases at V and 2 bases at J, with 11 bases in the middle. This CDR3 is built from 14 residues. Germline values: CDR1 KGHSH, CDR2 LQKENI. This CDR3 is CASSLQGFTDTQYF. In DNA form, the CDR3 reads TGTGCCAGCTCATTACAGGGTTTCACAGATACGCAGTATTTT.

As DNA, the CDR3 is TGTGCCAGGGGACAGGGGACGGCCACCGGGGAGCTGTTTTTT. Protein product: CARGQGTATGELFF. The genes are TRBV21-1 and TRBJ2-2; no check of the table's D call, TRBD1, against the DNA was made. TRBV21-1 corresponds to a pseudogene. CDR3 length equals 14 residues.

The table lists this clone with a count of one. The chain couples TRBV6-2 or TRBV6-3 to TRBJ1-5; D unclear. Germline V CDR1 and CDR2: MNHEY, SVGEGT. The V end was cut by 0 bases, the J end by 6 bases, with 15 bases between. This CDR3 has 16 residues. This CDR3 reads CASSYSYGRMGQPQHF. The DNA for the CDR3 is TGTGCCAGCAGTTACTCGTACGGGAGGATGGGTCAGCCCCAGCATTTT.

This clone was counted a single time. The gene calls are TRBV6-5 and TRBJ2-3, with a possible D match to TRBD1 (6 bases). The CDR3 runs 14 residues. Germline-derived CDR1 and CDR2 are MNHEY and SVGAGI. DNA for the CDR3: TGTGCGTCGACAAGGGGGATTTACAGAGATACGCAGTATTTT. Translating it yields CASTRGIYRDTQYF.